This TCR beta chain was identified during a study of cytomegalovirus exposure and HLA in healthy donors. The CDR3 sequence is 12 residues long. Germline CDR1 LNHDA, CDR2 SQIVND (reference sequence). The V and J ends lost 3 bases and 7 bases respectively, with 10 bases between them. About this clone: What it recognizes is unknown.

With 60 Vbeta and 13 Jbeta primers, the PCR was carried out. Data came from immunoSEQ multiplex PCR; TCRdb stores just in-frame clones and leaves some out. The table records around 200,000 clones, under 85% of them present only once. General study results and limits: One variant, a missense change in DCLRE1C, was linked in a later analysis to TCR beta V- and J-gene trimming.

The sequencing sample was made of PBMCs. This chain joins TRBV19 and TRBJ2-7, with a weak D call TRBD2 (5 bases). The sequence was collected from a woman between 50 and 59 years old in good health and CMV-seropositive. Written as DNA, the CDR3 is TGTGCCAGTAGTATGGGCAAGCGGGAGCAGTACTTC. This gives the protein CASSMGKREQYF.